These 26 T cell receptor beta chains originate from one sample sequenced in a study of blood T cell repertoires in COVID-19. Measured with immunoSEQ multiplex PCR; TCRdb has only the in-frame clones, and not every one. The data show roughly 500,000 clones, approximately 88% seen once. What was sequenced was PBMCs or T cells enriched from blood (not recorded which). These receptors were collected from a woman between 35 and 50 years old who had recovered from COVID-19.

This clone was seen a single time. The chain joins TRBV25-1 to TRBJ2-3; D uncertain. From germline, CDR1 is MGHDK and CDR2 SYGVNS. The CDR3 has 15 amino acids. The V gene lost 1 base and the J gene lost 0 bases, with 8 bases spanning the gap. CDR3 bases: TGTGCCAGCAGTGAATCTGGGCTTAGCACAGATACGCAGTATTTT. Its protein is CASSESGLSTDTQYF.

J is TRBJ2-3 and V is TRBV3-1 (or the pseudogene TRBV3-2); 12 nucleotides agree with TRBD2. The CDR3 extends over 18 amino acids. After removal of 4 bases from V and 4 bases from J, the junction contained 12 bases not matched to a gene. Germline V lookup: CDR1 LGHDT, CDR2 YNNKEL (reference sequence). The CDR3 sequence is CASSLSSGRALWADTQYF. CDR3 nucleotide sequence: TGTGCCAGCAGCCTGTCTAGCGGGAGGGCCCTCTGGGCAGATACGCAGTATTTT.

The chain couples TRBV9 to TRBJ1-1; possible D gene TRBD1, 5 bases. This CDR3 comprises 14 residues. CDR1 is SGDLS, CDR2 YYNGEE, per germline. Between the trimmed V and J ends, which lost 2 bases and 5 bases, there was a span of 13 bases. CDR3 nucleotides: TGTGCCAGCAGCGTGGCAGGGTCAATAACTGAAGCTTTCTTT. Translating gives CASSVAGSITEAFF. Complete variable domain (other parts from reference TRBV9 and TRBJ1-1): DSGVTQTPKHLITATGQRVTLRCSPRSGDLSVYWYQQSLDQGLQFLIQYYNGEERAKGNILERFSAQQFPDLHSELNLSSLELGDSALYFCASSVAGSITEAFFGQGTRLTVV.

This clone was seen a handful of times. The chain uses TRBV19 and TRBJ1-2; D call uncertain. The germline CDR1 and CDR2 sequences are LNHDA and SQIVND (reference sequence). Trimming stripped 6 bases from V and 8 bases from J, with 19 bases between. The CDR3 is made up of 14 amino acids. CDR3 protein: CASSPQPGSGGYTF. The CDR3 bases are TGTGCCAGTAGCCCCCAGCCAGGATCCGGCGGCTACACCTTC.

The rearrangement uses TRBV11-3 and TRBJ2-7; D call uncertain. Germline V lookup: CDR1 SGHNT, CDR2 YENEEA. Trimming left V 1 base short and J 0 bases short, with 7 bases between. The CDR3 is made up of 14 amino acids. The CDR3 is CASSLGHSSYEQYF. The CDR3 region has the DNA TGTGCCAGCAGCTTAGGTCACAGCTCCTACGAGCAGTACTTC.

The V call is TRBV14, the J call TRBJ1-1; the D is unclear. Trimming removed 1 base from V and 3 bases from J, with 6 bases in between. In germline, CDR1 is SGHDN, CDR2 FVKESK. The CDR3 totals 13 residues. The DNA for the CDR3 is TGTGCCAGCAGCCAAGGGCTTGACACTGAAGCTTTCTTT. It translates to CASSQGLDTEAFF.

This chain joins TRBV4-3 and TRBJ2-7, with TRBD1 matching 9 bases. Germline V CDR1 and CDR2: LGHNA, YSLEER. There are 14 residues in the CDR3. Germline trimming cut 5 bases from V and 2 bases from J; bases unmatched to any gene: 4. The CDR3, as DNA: TGCGCCAGCAGCTCCGGGACAGGGCCCTACGAGCAGTACTTC. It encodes CASSSGTGPYEQYF.

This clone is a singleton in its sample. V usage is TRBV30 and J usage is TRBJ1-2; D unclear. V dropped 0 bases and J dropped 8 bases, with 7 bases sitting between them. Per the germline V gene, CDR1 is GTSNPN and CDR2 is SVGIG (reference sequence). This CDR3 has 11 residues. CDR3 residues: CAWSVARGYTF. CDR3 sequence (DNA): TGTGCCTGGAGTGTAGCTAGGGGCTACACCTTC.

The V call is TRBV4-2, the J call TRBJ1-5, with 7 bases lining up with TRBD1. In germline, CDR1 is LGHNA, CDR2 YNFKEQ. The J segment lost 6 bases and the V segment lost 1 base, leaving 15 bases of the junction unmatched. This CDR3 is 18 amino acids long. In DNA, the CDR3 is TGTGCCAGCAGCCAAGGAGGAGGGTTGAAAGGGGGCAGTCAGCCCCAGCATTTT. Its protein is CASSQGGGLKGGSQPQHF.

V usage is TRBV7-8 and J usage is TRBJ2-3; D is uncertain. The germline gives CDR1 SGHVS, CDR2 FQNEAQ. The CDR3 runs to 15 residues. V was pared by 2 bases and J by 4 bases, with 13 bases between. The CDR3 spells CASSLNLGSADTQYF. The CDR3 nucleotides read TGTGCCAGCAGCTTAAATTTAGGCAGCGCAGATACGCAGTATTTT.

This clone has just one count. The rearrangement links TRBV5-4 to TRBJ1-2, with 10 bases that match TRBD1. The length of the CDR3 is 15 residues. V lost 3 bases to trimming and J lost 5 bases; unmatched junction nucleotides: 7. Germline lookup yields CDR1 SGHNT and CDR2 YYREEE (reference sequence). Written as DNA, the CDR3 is TGTGCCAGCAGCTCCAGGACAGGGGGTCTGTATGGCTACACCTTC. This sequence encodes CASSSRTGGLYGYTF.

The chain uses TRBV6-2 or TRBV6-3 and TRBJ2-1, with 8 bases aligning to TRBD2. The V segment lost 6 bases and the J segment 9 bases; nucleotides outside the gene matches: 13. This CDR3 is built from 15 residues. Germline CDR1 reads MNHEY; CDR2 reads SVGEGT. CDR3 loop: CASSRGAGGLGEQFF. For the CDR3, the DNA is TGTGCCAGCAGCCGAGGGGCGGGAGGATTAGGTGAGCAGTTCTTC.

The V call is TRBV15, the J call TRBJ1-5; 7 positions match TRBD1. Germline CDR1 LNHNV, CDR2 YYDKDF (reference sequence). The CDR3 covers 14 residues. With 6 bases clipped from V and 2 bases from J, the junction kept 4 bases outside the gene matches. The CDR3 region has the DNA TGTGCCACCAGAGCTACAGGGGGCAATCAGCCCCAGCATTTT. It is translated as CATRATGGNQPQHF.

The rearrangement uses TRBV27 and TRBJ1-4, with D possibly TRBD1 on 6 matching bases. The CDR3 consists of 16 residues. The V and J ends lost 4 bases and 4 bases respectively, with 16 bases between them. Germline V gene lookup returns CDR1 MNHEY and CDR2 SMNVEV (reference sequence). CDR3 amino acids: CASSSTGIGGNEKLFF. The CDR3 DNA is TGTGCCAGCAGTTCCACAGGGATTGGGGGTAATGAAAAACTGTTTTTT.

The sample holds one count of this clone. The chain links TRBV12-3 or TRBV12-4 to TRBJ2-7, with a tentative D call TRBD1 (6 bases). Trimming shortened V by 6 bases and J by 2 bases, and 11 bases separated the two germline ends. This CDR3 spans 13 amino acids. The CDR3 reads CASSLGHPYEQYF. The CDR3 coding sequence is TGTGCCAGCAGCCTGGGACACCCCTACGAGCAGTACTTC.

CDR3 in DNA: TGCGCCAGCAGCTTTGGCGGACTAGCGGGACAGGGCGTAACCGGGGAGCTGTTTTTT. It is translated as CASSFGGLAGQGVTGELFF. V is TRBV5-1 and J is TRBJ2-2, with 12 bases lining up with TRBD2. The V gene's germline CDR1 is SGHRS and CDR2 YFSETQ. There are 19 residues in the CDR3. Trimming cost V 2 bases and J 5 bases; bases outside gene matches: 13.

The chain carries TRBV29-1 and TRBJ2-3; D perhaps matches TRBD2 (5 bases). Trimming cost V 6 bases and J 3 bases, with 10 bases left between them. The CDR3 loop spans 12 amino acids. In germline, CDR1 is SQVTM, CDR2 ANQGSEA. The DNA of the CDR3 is TGCAGCGTCGGCGGGCAAACAGATACGCAGTATTTT. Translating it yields CSVGGQTDTQYF.

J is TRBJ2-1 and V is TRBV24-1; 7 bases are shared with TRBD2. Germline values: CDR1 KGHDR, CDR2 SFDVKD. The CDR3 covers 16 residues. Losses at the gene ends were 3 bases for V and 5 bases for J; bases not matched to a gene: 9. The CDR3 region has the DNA TGTGCCACCAGTGATCCCGGGACTAACAATGACAATGAGCAGTTCTTC. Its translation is CATSDPGTNNDNEQFF.

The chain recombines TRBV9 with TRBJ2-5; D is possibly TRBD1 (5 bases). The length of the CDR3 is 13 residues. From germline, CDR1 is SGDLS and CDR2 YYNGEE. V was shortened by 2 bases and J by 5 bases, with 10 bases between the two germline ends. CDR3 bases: TGTGCCAGCAGCGTTCCAGGGCGGGAGACCCAGTACTTC. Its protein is CASSVPGRETQYF. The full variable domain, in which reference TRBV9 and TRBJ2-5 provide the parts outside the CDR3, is DSGVTQTPKHLITATGQRVTLRCSPRSGDLSVYWYQQSLDQGLQFLIQYYNGEERAKGNILERFSAQQFPDLHSELNLSSLELGDSALYFCASSVPGRETQYFGPGTRLLVL.

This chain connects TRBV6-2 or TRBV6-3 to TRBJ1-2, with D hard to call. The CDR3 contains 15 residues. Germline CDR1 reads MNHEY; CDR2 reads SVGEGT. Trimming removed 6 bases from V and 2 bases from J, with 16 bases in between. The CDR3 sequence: CASSPDFLLNYGYTF. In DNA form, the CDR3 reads TGTGCCAGCAGCCCTGACTTCCTCTTAAACTATGGCTACACCTTC.

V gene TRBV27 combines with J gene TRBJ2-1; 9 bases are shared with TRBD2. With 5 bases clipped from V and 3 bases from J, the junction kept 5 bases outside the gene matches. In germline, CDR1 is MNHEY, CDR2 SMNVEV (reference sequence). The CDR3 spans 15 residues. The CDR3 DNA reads TGTGCCAGCAGTGGTAGCGGGAGCAACTACAATGAGCAGTTCTTC. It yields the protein CASSGSGSNYNEQFF.

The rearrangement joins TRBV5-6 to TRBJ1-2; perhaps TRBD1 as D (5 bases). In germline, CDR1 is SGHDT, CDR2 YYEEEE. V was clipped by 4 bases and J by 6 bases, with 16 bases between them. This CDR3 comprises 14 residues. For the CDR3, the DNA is TGTGCCAGCAGCCGTCCACTGGGGGGGAATGGCTACACCTTC. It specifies CASSRPLGGNGYTF.

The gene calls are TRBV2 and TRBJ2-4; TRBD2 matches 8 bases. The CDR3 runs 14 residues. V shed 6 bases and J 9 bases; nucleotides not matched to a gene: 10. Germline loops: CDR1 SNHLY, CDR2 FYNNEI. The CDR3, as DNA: TGTGCCAGCAGACCCCCGGGACTAGGGGCCATTCAGTACTTC. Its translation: CASRPPGLGAIQYF.

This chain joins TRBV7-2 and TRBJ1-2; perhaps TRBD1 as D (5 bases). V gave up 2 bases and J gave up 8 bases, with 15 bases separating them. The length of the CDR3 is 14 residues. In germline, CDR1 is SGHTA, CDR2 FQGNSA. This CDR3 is CASSLQATEEGYTF. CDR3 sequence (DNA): TGTGCCAGCAGCTTACAAGCGACAGAGGAGGGCTACACCTTC.

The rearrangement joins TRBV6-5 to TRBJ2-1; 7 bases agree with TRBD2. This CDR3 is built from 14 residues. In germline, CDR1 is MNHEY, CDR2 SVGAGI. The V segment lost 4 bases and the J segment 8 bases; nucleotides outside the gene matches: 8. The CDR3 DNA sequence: TGTGCCAGCAGTTCTTGGGGTGCGGGGGATGAGCAGTTCTTC. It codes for CASSSWGAGDEQFF.

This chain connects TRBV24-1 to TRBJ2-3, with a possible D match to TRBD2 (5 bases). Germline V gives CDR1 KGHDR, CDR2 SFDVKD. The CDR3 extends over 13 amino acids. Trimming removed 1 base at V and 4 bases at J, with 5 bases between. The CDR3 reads CATSDFGADTQYF. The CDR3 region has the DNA TGTGCCACCAGTGATTTCGGGGCAGATACGCAGTATTTT.